Presented here are 9 T cell receptor beta chains from one specimen sequenced in a study of T cells in tuberculosis. Libraries were prepared by immunoSEQ multiplex PCR; TCRdb keeps only in-frame clonotypes and omits some of them. The sample holds more than 30,000 clones, approximately 93% seen once. The sample taken for sequencing was PBMCs. The receptors were sampled from a donor aged 10-29 years with latent tuberculosis or without tuberculosis infection.

The J gene is TRBJ2-2, the V gene TRBV27; 7 bases map to TRBD1. The junction had 12 bases not matched to a gene; V was cut back by 5 bases and J by 3 bases. The CDR3 spans 17 residues. Germline assignment: CDR1 MNHEY and CDR2 SMNVEV (reference sequence). CDR3 bases: TGTGCCAGCAGTCCGCCTTATAGGACAGGATACACCGGGGAGCTGTTTTTT. Protein: CASSPPYRTGYTGELFF.

The rearrangement uses TRBV5-1 and TRBJ1-2, with TRBD1 identical over 8 bases. V shed 5 bases, J shed 4 bases, and the junction held 7 bases outside the gene matches. Germline CDR1 reads SGHRS; CDR2 reads YFSETQ. The CDR3 covers 14 residues. Here the CDR3 DNA reads TGCGCCAGCAGAACCGGGACAGGCTTCTATGGCTACACCTTC. Encoded protein: CASRTGTGFYGYTF.

The V call is TRBV30, the J call TRBJ1-2; D is uncertain. CDR1 GTSNPN and CDR2 SVGIG come from the germline V gene (reference sequence). V dropped 0 bases and J dropped 8 bases, with 13 bases sitting between them. The CDR3 has 13 residues. CDR3 sequence: CAWSVPQVWGYTF. The DNA of the CDR3 is TGTGCCTGGAGTGTACCGCAGGTTTGGGGCTACACCTTC. Supplemented by reference TRBV30 and TRBJ1-2, the full variable domain reads SQTIHQWPATLVQPVGSPLSLECTVEGTSNPNLYWYRQAAGRGLQLLFYSVGIGQISSEVPQNLSASRPQDRQFILSSKKLLLSDSGFYLCAWSVPQVWGYTFGSGTRLTVV.

V is TRBV19 and J is TRBJ1-4; 7 nucleotides agree with TRBD1. The CDR3 is 14 residues long. V trimming: 6 bases; J trimming: 3 bases; junction bases outside the gene matches: 4. Germline V gene sequence: CDR1 LNHDA, CDR2 SQIVND (reference sequence). DNA for the CDR3: TGTGCCAGTAGCATCGACAGGGCTAATGAAAAACTGTTTTTT. Translated, it gives CASSIDRANEKLFF. The full variable domain, in which reference TRBV19 and TRBJ1-4 provide the parts outside the CDR3, is DGGITQSPKYLFRKEGQNVTLSCEQNLNHDAMYWYRQDPGQGLRLIYYSQIVNDFQKGDIAEGYSVSREKKESFPLTVTSAQKNPTAFYLCASSIDRANEKLFFGSGTQLSVL.

In its sample, this clone was seen once. The V gene is TRBV7-2, the J gene TRBJ2-2, with TRBD2 matching 8 bases. The length of the CDR3 is 16 residues. CDR1 SGHTA and CDR2 FQGNSA come from the germline V gene. V was clipped by 5 bases and J by 4 bases; unmatched bases: 9. CDR3: CASSPGLGSGTGELFF. The CDR3, as DNA: TGTGCCAGCAGCCCGGGACTAGGATCAGGCACCGGGGAGCTGTTTTTT.

The V and J genes are TRBV25-1 and TRBJ2-3, with D maybe TRBD2 (6 bases). The germline CDR1 and CDR2 sequences are MGHDK and SYGVNS. This CDR3 region has 11 residues. V lost 7 bases and J lost 6, with 8 bases in between. The CDR3: CASTAGDTQYF. As DNA, the CDR3 is TGTGCCAGCACCGCGGGGGATACGCAGTATTTT.

This chain uses TRBV29-1 with TRBJ1-1; D is ambiguous. There are 14 residues in the CDR3. Germline CDR1 and CDR2: SQVTM and ANQGSEA. The ends were cut back, 3 bases at V and 0 bases at J, with 11 bases in the middle. Written as DNA, the CDR3 is TGCAGCGTTGATATCTCGGGAGTGAACACTGAAGCTTTCTTT. Encoded protein: CSVDISGVNTEAFF. The complete variable domain, with remaining parts taken from reference TRBV29-1 and TRBJ1-1, reads SAVISQKPSRDICQRGTSLTIQCQVDSQVTMMFWYRQQPGQSLTLIATANQGSEATYESGFVIDKFPISRPNLTFSTLTVSNMSPEDSSIYLCSVDISGVNTEAFFGQGTRLTVV.

The V call is TRBV15, the J call TRBJ2-4; D possibly corresponds to TRBD2 (6 bases). The germline CDR1 and CDR2 sequences are LNHNV and YYDKDF (reference sequence). The CDR3 sequence is 16 residues long. The V end was cut by 0 bases, the J end by 0 bases, with 9 bases between. For the CDR3, the DNA is TGTGCCACCAGCAGAGATAGCGGCTTAGCCAAAAACATTCAGTACTTC. Its translation: CATSRDSGLAKNIQYF.

The chain has TRBV18 and TRBJ2-7, with D perhaps matching TRBD2 (6 bases). Deletions cut 2 bases from V and 6 bases from J, with 14 bases between. This CDR3 contains 14 residues. In germline, CDR1 is KGHSH, CDR2 LQKENI. CDR3 sequence: CASSPGLDGSEQYF. In nucleotides, the CDR3 is TGTGCCAGCTCACCAGGCCTGGACGGGAGCGAGCAGTACTTC.